This record concerns one T cell receptor (beta chain) sequence. The sample comes from a study of blood T cell repertoires in COVID-19. The overall study: The United States, Italy and Spain provided the acute and convalescent COVID-19 samples.

The germline V gene has CDR1 SGDLS and CDR2 YYNGEE. CDR3 length: 16 residues. The trim removed 0 bases at V and 7 bases at J, leaving 7 bases unmatched. How the authors handled the data: Cell counts per sample came from amplifying reference gene primers. Generated by immunoSEQ multiplex PCR, the TCRdb table keeps only in-frame clones and is missing some. V, J and clone size were drawn from that table, and D and trimming were deduced from the DNA. Here the sample spans under 85,000 clones, under 80% being singletons. Specimen: peripheral blood. The J gene is TRBJ2-2, the V gene TRBV9; TRBD2 aligns across 9 bases. The sequence derives from an elderly woman with active or convalescent COVID-19. The CDR3 DNA is TGTGCCAGCAGCGTAGGGCTAGCGGGGAGTAGCGGGGAGCTGTTTTTT. Its translation: CASSVGLAGSSGELFF.